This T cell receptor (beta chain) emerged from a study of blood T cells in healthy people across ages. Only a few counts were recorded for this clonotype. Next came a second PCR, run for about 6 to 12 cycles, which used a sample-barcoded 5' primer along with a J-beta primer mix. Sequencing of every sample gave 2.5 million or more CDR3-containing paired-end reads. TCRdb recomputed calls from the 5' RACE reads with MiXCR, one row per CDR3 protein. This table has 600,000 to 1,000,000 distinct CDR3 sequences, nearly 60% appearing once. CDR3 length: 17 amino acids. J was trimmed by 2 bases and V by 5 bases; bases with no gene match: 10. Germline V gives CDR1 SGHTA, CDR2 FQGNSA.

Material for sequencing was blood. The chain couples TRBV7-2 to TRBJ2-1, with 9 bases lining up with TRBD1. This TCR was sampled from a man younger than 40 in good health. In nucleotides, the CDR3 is TGTGCCAGCAGCCTGACCGGGACAGGGTATACCTACAATGAGCAGTTCTTC. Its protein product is CASSLTGTGYTYNEQFF. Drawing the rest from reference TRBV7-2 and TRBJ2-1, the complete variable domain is GAGVSQSPSNKVTEKGKDVELRCDPISGHTALYWYRQSLGQGLEFLIYFQGNSAPDKSGLPSDRFSAERTGGSVSTLTIQRTQQEDSAVYLCASSLTGTGYTYNEQFFGPGTRLTVL.